This TCR beta chain is from a study of T cells in localized non-small cell lung cancer. General study results and limits: Those with higher blood T cell density had longer overall survival. Uninvolved adjacent lung showed higher T cell clonality than tumor.

The method was immunoSEQ multiplex PCR; TCRdb's version includes in-frame clones alone and lacks a portion of them. The sample yields around 15,000 clones, 89% seen once. CDR3 length equals 15 residues. Trimming cost V 3 bases and J 5 bases, with 13 bases left between them. Germline values: CDR1 SEHNR, CDR2 FQNEAQ (reference sequence). On this clone: Its antigen is as yet unknown.

The sequence derives from a female donor of 60 years or more with stage III squamous cell lung carcinoma. V usage is TRBV7-9 and J usage is TRBJ1-4, with D uncertain. Sequenced material: peripheral blood, taken before any cancer treatment. CDR3 nucleotides: TGTGCCAGCAGCTTTGTACGGGCAAGGAATGAAAAACTGTTTTTT. Translation: CASSFVRARNEKLFF. The full variable domain, rest sourced from reference TRBV7-9 and TRBJ1-4, is DTGVSQNPRHKITKRGQNVTFRCDPISEHNRLYWYRQTLGQGPEFLTYFQNEAQLEKSRLLSDRFSAERPKGSFSTLEIQRTEQGDSAMYLCASSFVRARNEKLFFGSGTQLSVL.